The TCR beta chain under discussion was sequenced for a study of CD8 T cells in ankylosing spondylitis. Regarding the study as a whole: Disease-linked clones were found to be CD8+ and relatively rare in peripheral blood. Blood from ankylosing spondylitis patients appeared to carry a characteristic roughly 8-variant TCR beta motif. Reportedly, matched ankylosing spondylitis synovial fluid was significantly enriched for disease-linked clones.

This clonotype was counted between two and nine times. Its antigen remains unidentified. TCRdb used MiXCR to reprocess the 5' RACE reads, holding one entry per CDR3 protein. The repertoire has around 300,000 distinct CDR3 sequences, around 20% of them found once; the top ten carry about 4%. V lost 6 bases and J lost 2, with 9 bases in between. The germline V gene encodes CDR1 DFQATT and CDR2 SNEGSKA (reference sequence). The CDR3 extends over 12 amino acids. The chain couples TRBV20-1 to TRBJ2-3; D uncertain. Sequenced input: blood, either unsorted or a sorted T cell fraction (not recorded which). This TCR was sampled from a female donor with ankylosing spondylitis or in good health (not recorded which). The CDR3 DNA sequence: TGCAGTGCCTCTTTTACCACAGATACGCAGTATTTT. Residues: CSASFTTDTQYF.